The rows below give T cell receptor beta chains drawn from one sample of a study of T cells expressing NK-cell markers. TCRdb re-called the 5' RACE reads; every CDR3 protein appears as one record, without DNA. The sample holds fewer than 300,000 distinct CDR3 sequences. Sequenced material: blood T cells: a sorted CD56 or NKG2C T cell subset, CD4+ or CD8+ T cells, or bulk PBMC T cells (not recorded which). These receptors were obtained from a woman between 18 and 70 years old in good health. Both conserved end residues are part of each CDR3.

TRBJ2-1	TRBV12-3/TRBV12-4	CASSLSGPEQFF
TRBJ2-2	TRBV12-3/TRBV12-4	CASTAKRRNTGELFF
TRBJ2-5	TRBV18	CASSPPISWETQYF
TRBJ1-3	TRBV15	CATREGQSSSGNTIYF
TRBJ2-1	TRBV7-2	CASSGQKRHEQFF
TRBJ1-6	TRBV11-1	CASSLGDSSDSYNSPLHF
TRBJ2-5	TRBV20-1	CSAGTKETQYF
TRBJ2-7	TRBV5-1	CASSAGGPYEQYF
TRBJ1-4	TRBV5-6	CASSSYREEKLFF
TRBJ2-7	TRBV6-6	CASSYRTVYEQYF
TRBJ2-7	TRBV18	CASSPTPGGYEQYF
TRBJ2-1	TRBV7-9	CASSLVFAKGEQFF
TRBJ1-2	TRBV30	CALTRGQDYGYTF
TRBJ1-2	TRBV5-1	CASSWTGENYGYTF
TRBJ1-3	TRBV7-2	CASSLQGARNTIYF
TRBJ2-1	TRBV20-1	CSAMLGSGRYNEQFF
TRBJ2-3	TRBV10-2	CASNRQGPTDTQYF
TRBJ2-3	TRBV4-3	CASSLRQDTDTQYF
TRBJ1-4	TRBV5-1	CASSNRQGANEKLFF
TRBJ2-1	TRBV12-3/TRBV12-4	CASSRDSGKSSYNEQFF
TRBJ2-7	TRBV9	CASSPTTAPYEQYF
TRBJ1-1	TRBV29-1	CSVGRGNTEAFF
TRBJ2-6	TRBV6-1	CASRGQYSGANVLTF
TRBJ2-2	TRBV29-1	CSGGQVDTGELFF
TRBJ1-2	TRBV6-5	CASSYSGIPNYGYTF
TRBJ1-1	TRBV7-2	CASSLVADMNTEAFF
TRBJ1-2	TRBV12-3/TRBV12-4	CASSHGTGHNYGYTF
TRBJ2-6	TRBV12-3/TRBV12-4	CASSLSGQMRSGANVLTF
TRBJ2-5	TRBV20-1	CSARLAGDLGTQYF
TRBJ1-1	TRBV11-2	CASSPRTPTGRNTEAFF
TRBJ1-5	TRBV20-1	CSASDFREANQPQHF
TRBJ2-3	TRBV5-1	CASSPPGLATDTQYF
TRBJ2-4	TRBV12-3/TRBV12-4	CASSRPPDRAPHF
TRBJ2-1	TRBV4-2	CASSQEGTSGGTHYNEQFF
TRBJ1-4	TRBV10-2	CASRKVATGSEKLFF
TRBJ2-2	TRBV11-1	CASSPPTGLAGHTGELFF
TRBJ2-5	TRBV5-5	CASSLGLAGGVETQYF
TRBJ2-1	TRBV18	CASSPGIVPWDEQFF
TRBJ2-1	TRBV6-6	CASSSPQRSEQFF
TRBJ2-5	TRBV2	CASRTLDRDQETQYF
TRBJ2-1	TRBV12-3/TRBV12-4	CASSFTSDNEQFF
TRBJ2-7	TRBV6-2/TRBV6-3	CASSQAAYEQYF
TRBJ1-6	TRBV3-1	CASSPRRVPGGSFQSPLHF
TRBJ1-1	TRBV20-1	CSAKAGHTEAFF